These 3 T cell receptor beta chains were all obtained from the same sample, sequenced in a study of T-cell reconstitution after alpha-beta-depleted transplantation in children (dated by TCRdb to 2016 to 2017). Their antigens remain unidentified. This specimen's treatment or condition label, interpreted: allogeneic hematopoietic cell transplantation with graft depleted of TCRalphabeta T cells and CD19 B cells. Receptor amplification or capture employed PCR. Reads for this sample came from an Illumina HiSeq 2500. TCR library preparation used molecular barcoding, with unique molecular identifiers applied to normalize quantification of the TCRbeta repertoire. TCRdb reworked the public reads: Q25 trimming with fastp, MiXCR clone assembly, productive beta chains retained. CDR3 protein sequences are deduplicated, and each keeps its most common genes and DNA. The sample table holds about 300,000 distinct CDR3 sequences, of which almost 8% were seen once. Together, the top ten hold approximately 9.6% of the sample.

Beyond this particular receptor, the publication reports: Hyperexpanded clone frequencies declined over subsequent months; after one year, T-cell counts and TCRbeta diversity were mostly attributed to newly produced T cells.

The sequencing used peripheral blood, collected 360 days after TCRalphabeta/CD19-depleted stem cell transplant. These receptors were collected from a female patient aged 2-10 years who had a stem cell transplant for Fanconi anemia, so the T cells may come from the graft donor.

This clonotype was seen just once. A single base separates this from a much larger clone, so it may be a read error. The genes are TRBV5-1 and TRBJ2-3; D gene ambiguous. The CDR3 totals 12 residues. Germline V gives CDR1 SGHRS, CDR2 YFSETQ. The chain's CDR3 is CASSLDPDAQYF. CDR3 nucleotides: TGCGCCAGCAGCTTGGACCCAGATGCGCAGTATTTT. The entire variable domain, with the rest obtained from reference TRBV5-1 and TRBJ2-3, is as follows: KAGVTQTPRYLIKTRGQQVTLSCSPISGHRSVSWYQQTPGQGLQFLFEYFSETQRNKGNFPGRFSGRQFSNSRSEMNVSTLELGDSALYLCASSLDPDAQYFGPGTRLTVL.

This clonotype came up many times. The J gene is TRBJ2-5, the V gene TRBV11-2; D possibly corresponds to TRBD1 (6 bases). Germline V gene sequence: CDR1 SGHAT, CDR2 FQNNGV. Trimming pared 4 bases from V and 0 bases from J, leaving 9 bases between. This CDR3 comprises 14 residues. The CDR3 spells CASSYGTHQETQYF. The CDR3 bases are TGTGCCAGCAGCTACGGGACACACCAAGAGACCCAGTACTTC.

This clonotype was recorded many times. The chain combines TRBV6-5 with TRBJ1-2, with a possible D match to TRBD1 (6 bases). V was cut by 5 bases and J by 4 bases, with 17 bases left in between. The CDR3 spans 15 residues. Germline CDR1 is MNHEY and CDR2 is SVGAGI. The CDR3 region has the DNA TGTGCCAGCAGTCCCGAGGTTGGGGGCGTCTATGGCTACACCTTC. This sequence encodes CASSPEVGGVYGYTF.